Listed here are 3 T cell receptor beta chains from one sample, sequenced in a study of T cells after yellow fever vaccination. Each CDR3 protein is one row after TCRdb ran MiXCR on the 5' RACE reads. The sample has about 69,000 distinct CDR3 sequences; under 6.5% are singletons. Sample: CD4+ T cells sorted from PBMCs, taken roughly 14 days after the first yellow fever vaccination. Receptors were obtained from a young man who received the YFV17D yellow fever vaccine.

At least ten counts were recorded for this clonotype. The chain links TRBV20-1 to TRBJ1-1; TRBD1 is a possible D gene (5 bases). There are 16 residues in the CDR3. Trimming removed 3 bases at V and 4 bases at J, with 21 bases between. Germline V CDR1 and CDR2: DFQATT, SNEGSKA (reference sequence). The DNA for the CDR3 is TGCAGTGCTAGGGGCTTTACCGGGGGACGTGGCACTGAAGCTTTCTTT. Translation gives CSARGFTGGRGTEAFF.

This clonotype was seen at least ten times. The rearrangement links TRBV7-6 to TRBJ1-6; unclear D gene. CDR1 and CDR2 (germline): SGHVS, FNYEAQ. With 3 bases removed from V and 4 bases from J, the gap between germline ends came to 7 bases. The CDR3 length is 14 residues. The CDR3 DNA reads as TGTGCCAGCAGCTTTGGCAGTTATAATTCACCCCTCCACTTT. It yields the protein CASSFGSYNSPLHF. Full variable domain (outside the CDR3, taken from reference TRBV7-6 and TRBJ1-6): GAGVSQSPRYKVTKRGQDVALRCDPISGHVSLYWYRQALGQGPEFLTYFNYEAQQDKSGLPNDRFSAERPEGSISTLTIQRTEQRDSAMYRCASSFGSYNSPLHFGNGTRLTVT.

This clonotype was detected many times. This chain uses TRBV7-2 with TRBJ1-4, with a tentative D call TRBD1 (6 bases). The CDR3 is 16 amino acids. V was clipped by 1 base and J by 11 bases, with 20 bases between them. Germline assignment: CDR1 SGHTA and CDR2 FQGNSA. The CDR3 sequence: CASSLGWGAPQNKLFF. The CDR3 nucleotides are TGTGCCAGCAGCTTAGGATGGGGGGCCCCCCAGAACAAACTGTTTTTT.